Listed below are T cell receptor beta chains from one sample, sequenced in a study of blood T cell repertoires in COVID-19. The method was immunoSEQ multiplex PCR; TCRdb's version includes in-frame clones alone and lacks a portion of them. The sample shows 160,000 or so clones, around 81% of them seen only once. Sequenced input: PBMCs or T cells enriched from blood (not recorded which). The receptors come from a man in his forties who had recovered from COVID-19. Each CDR3 is given with its conserved first and last residue. A D gene is named only where the DNA matches it firmly. Not every row has a clone size; where given, it reads once, few, many or a size class.

clone_size: few; j_call: TRBJ2-1; v_call: TRBV2; d_call: NA; cdr3_nt: TGTGCCAGCAGTGTTGCACGAGTCCGTCGGAATGAGCAGTTCTTC; cdr3_aa: CASSVARVRRNEQFF
clone_size: NA; j_call: TRBJ2-5; v_call: TRBV9; d_call: NA; cdr3_nt: TGTGCCAGCAGCTCAGGGGGGCAAGAGACCCAGTACTTC; cdr3_aa: CASSSGGQETQYF
clone_size: NA; j_call: TRBJ2-5; v_call: TRBV14; d_call: NA; cdr3_nt: TGTGCCAGCAGCCATTTCGGGTTTGAGACCCAGTACTTC; cdr3_aa: CASSHFGFETQYF
clone_size: NA; j_call: TRBJ1-1; v_call: TRBV7-3; d_call: NA; cdr3_nt: TGTGCCAGCAGCTTACCCGGGTTAACTGAAGCTTTCTTT; cdr3_aa: CASSLPGLTEAFF
clone_size: NA; j_call: TRBJ1-2; v_call: TRBV6-5; d_call: NA; cdr3_nt: TGTGCCAGCAGCCGGGGGTGGGGAGGGGAAGGCTACACCTTC; cdr3_aa: CASSRGWGGEGYTF
clone_size: few; j_call: TRBJ1-6; v_call: TRBV7-6; d_call: TRBD1; cdr3_nt: TGTGCCAGCAGCCCCCGACAGGGGAGCTATAATTCACCCCTCCACTTT; cdr3_aa: CASSPRQGSYNSPLHF
clone_size: NA; j_call: TRBJ2-3; v_call: TRBV9; d_call: TRBD1; cdr3_nt: TGTGCCAGCAGCGTTGGGACAGGGGGCCCCGATACGCAGTATTTT; cdr3_aa: CASSVGTGGPDTQYF
clone_size: NA; j_call: TRBJ2-3; v_call: TRBV10-3; d_call: TRBD2; cdr3_nt: TGTGCCATCTCCACGCTAGCGGGTGGCACAGATACGCAGTATTTT; cdr3_aa: CAISTLAGGTDTQYF
clone_size: once; j_call: TRBJ1-6; v_call: TRBV6-5; d_call: NA; cdr3_nt: TGTGCCAGCAGTACGACCCCCCGGGATTCACCCCTCCACTTT; cdr3_aa: CASSTTPRDSPLHF
clone_size: few; j_call: TRBJ1-5; v_call: TRBV10-3; d_call: TRBD1; cdr3_nt: TGTGCCATCAGTGACGGGACAGATCAGCCCCAGCATTTT; cdr3_aa: CAISDGTDQPQHF
clone_size: many; j_call: TRBJ1-5; v_call: TRBV5-6; d_call: TRBD1; cdr3_nt: TGTGCCAGCAGCTCGGGGACAGGGGTGGGCAATCAGCCCCAGCATTTT; cdr3_aa: CASSSGTGVGNQPQHF
clone_size: NA; j_call: TRBJ1-1; v_call: TRBV12-3/TRBV12-4; d_call: NA; cdr3_nt: TGTGCCAGCAGCGACAGGTGGACTGAAGCTTTCTTT; cdr3_aa: CASSDRWTEAFF
clone_size: NA; j_call: TRBJ1-2; v_call: TRBV24-1; d_call: NA; cdr3_nt: TGTGCCACCATTAAGACAGACGGCTACACCTTC; cdr3_aa: CATIKTDGYTF
clone_size: NA; j_call: TRBJ2-5; v_call: TRBV5-1; d_call: TRBD1; cdr3_nt: TGCGCCACTGCAGGGGGTTGGGGGCAAGAGACCCAGTACTTC; cdr3_aa: CATAGGWGQETQYF
clone_size: NA; j_call: TRBJ2-5; v_call: TRBV7-9; d_call: TRBD1; cdr3_nt: TGTGCCAGCAGCTCCGGACAGGGAGGAGAGACCCAGTACTTC; cdr3_aa: CASSSGQGGETQYF
clone_size: few; j_call: TRBJ1-1; v_call: TRBV2; d_call: TRBD1; cdr3_nt: TGTGCCACCCAGGGACAGAGCAACACTGAAGCTTTCTTT; cdr3_aa: CATQGQSNTEAFF
clone_size: NA; j_call: TRBJ1-1; v_call: TRBV5-1; d_call: TRBD1; cdr3_nt: TGCGCCAGCCACCGCGGGACAGGGAACTTTCAGATGAACACTGAAGCTTTCTTT; cdr3_aa: CASHRGTGNFQMNTEAFF
clone_size: NA; j_call: TRBJ2-2; v_call: TRBV11-2; d_call: NA; cdr3_nt: TGTGCCAGCAGCTTAAGGTCAACAGGGCTGAACACCGGGGAGCTGTTTTTT; cdr3_aa: CASSLRSTGLNTGELFF
clone_size: NA; j_call: TRBJ1-2; v_call: TRBV2; d_call: TRBD1; cdr3_nt: TGTGCCACAGGGGGCGACGGCTACACCTTC; cdr3_aa: CATGGDGYTF
clone_size: NA; j_call: TRBJ1-6; v_call: TRBV5-4; d_call: TRBD1; cdr3_nt: TGTGCCAGCAGCCGTACGAGGGACAGCAATTCACCCCTCCACTTT; cdr3_aa: CASSRTRDSNSPLHF
clone_size: NA; j_call: TRBJ1-3; v_call: TRBV7-9; d_call: NA; cdr3_nt: TGTGCCAGCAGCTTTACAGGCTCTGGAAACACCATATATTTT; cdr3_aa: CASSFTGSGNTIYF
clone_size: NA; j_call: TRBJ1-4; v_call: TRBV3-1/TRBV3-2; d_call: TRBD1; cdr3_nt: TGTGCCAGCAGCCAATGGGGGACAGAGCCTGAAAAACTGTTTTTT; cdr3_aa: CASSQWGTEPEKLFF
clone_size: NA; j_call: TRBJ2-2; v_call: TRBV7-3; d_call: TRBD1; cdr3_nt: TGTGCCAGCAGCGTCACCGGGACAGCGGAGTACGGGGAGCTGTTTTTT; cdr3_aa: CASSVTGTAEYGELFF
clone_size: NA; j_call: TRBJ2-1; v_call: TRBV24-1; d_call: NA; cdr3_nt: TGTGCCACCAGTGAAACGACAGGACTCAGCTCCTACAATGAGCAGTTCTTC; cdr3_aa: CATSETTGLSSYNEQFF